This T cell receptor beta chain originates from a study of T cell responses to AZD1222 COVID-19 vaccine. Study results and caveats: Close to half of all spike-specific TCRs reportedly target regions of the variants that are unmutated. Seropositivity was recorded at baseline in only a handful of AZD1222 recipients. CD4 TCRs associated with vaccination spanned spike, dominating at 160-218 and 743-854.

Sequencing was performed with immunoSEQ multiplex PCR; in TCRdb, only in-frame clones are kept and a portion is missing. The data show 95,000 to 110,000 clones, about nine tenths seen once. This CDR3 region has 14 residues. Germline lookup yields CDR1 LGHDT and CDR2 YNNKEL (reference sequence). Trimming took off 3 bases at V and 4 bases at J, with 12 bases between the two ends. In the case of this clone: The antigen remains undetermined.

V and J are TRBV3-1 (or the pseudogene TRBV3-2) and TRBJ1-2, with D possibly matching TRBD1 (5 bases). Source: peripheral blood, taken on day 0 of AZD1222 vaccination. The sequence was collected from an adult in good health. CDR3 amino acids: CASSQGLVPYGYTF. CDR3 nucleotides: TGTGCCAGCAGCCAGGGGCTCGTCCCCTATGGCTACACCTTC.